One and the same sample provided the 30 T cell receptor beta chains below, sequenced in a study of shared clonotypes between healthy human individuals (dated by TCRdb to the early 2020s). The library was made by the immunoSEQ multiplex PCR assay. TCRdb re-hosts the immuneACCESS table, in-frame sequences only. Its copies lack some clones; in the studies checked, an unresolved V gene accounts for under half of them, and the cause for the rest is not known. The sample records 2 million to 2.5 million clones, approximately 93% of which are singletons. The top ten constitute approximately 0.4% of the sample. The specimen was naive CD4+ T cells from PBMCs. Interpreted using the paper, the cell subset or site label stands for: CD45RA+ positively selected. These receptors were obtained from a man younger than 35 in good health. Some clones in this sample may be carry-over from other donors' samples.

The chain joins TRBV5-1 to TRBJ2-1, with TRBD1 matching over 8 bases. The V gene's germline CDR1 is SGHRS and CDR2 YFSETQ. Germline trimming cut 0 bases from V and 3 bases from J; bases unmatched to any gene: 11. The CDR3 has 18 amino acids. CDR3 sequence: CASSLGPARTGYYNEQFF. As DNA, the CDR3 is TGCGCCAGCAGCTTGGGGCCGGCCAGGACAGGGTACTACAATGAGCAGTTCTTC. The variable domain in full, with the rest retrieved from reference TRBV5-1 and TRBJ2-1, is KAGVTQTPRYLIKTRGQQVTLSCSPISGHRSVSWYQQTPGQGLQFLFEYFSETQRNKGNFPGRFSGRQFSNSRSEMNVSTLELGDSALYLCASSLGPARTGYYNEQFFGPGTRLTVL.

This clone was detected only once. J is TRBJ2-7 and V is TRBV11-2; unclear D gene. The CDR3 length is 14 residues. Trimming cost V 1 base and J 2 bases, with 9 bases left between them. Germline CDR1 is SGHAT and CDR2 is FQNNGV. CDR3 sequence: CASSLGPGTYEQYF. CDR3 DNA: TGTGCCAGCAGCTTAGGGCCAGGTACCTACGAGCAGTACTTC.

The chain couples TRBV5-4 to TRBJ1-1; D possibly corresponds to TRBD1 (5 bases). Germline CDR1 and CDR2: SGHNT and YYREEE (reference sequence). The CDR3 totals 14 residues. Trimming took off 4 bases at V and 1 base at J, with 11 bases between the two ends. CDR3 in amino acids: CASSPGRQNTEAFF. DNA of the CDR3: TGTGCCAGCAGCCCGGGACGGCAGAACACTGAAGCTTTCTTT.

The V and J genes are TRBV19 and TRBJ1-4, with a possible D match to TRBD1 (5 bases). CDR1 and CDR2 (germline): LNHDA, SQIVND (reference sequence). The germline V and J ends were trimmed by 8 bases and 7 bases, with 17 bases remaining between them. The CDR3 runs to 14 residues. The CDR3 sequence is CASGFGYGTEKLFF. The CDR3 nucleotides are TGTGCCAGTGGGTTTGGGTATGGGACTGAAAAACTGTTTTTT. The variable domain in full, completed from reference TRBV19 and TRBJ1-4, reads DGGITQSPKYLFRKEGQNVTLSCEQNLNHDAMYWYRQDPGQGLRLIYYSQIVNDFQKGDIAEGYSVSREKKESFPLTVTSAQKNPTAFYLCASGFGYGTEKLFFGSGTQLSVL.

With respect to this clone: The identical CDR3 is also encoded by other nucleotide sequences in the sample. The rearrangement uses TRBV7-3 and TRBJ1-1, with D unresolved. Trimming removed 2 bases from V and 2 bases from J, with 6 bases in between. The CDR3 has 13 residues. Germline CDR1 and CDR2: SGHTA and FQGTGA. The CDR3: CASSLYGNTEAFF. In DNA, the CDR3 is TGTGCCAGCAGCTTATATGGCAACACTGAAGCTTTCTTT.

The chain recombines TRBV7-2 with TRBJ2-5; D might be TRBD1 or TRBD2, each matching 5 bases. The J call may be faulty, since TRBJ2-7 better matches the DNA end. The CDR3 length is 13 residues. Looked up from germline, CDR1 is SGHTA and CDR2 is FQGNSA. CDR3 coding DNA: TGTGCCAGCAGCCCGAGGGGTGGTTTCGAGCAGTACTTC. Translated, it gives CASSPRGGFEQYF.

The chain recombines TRBV27 with TRBJ2-1; 11 nucleotides match TRBD1. Trimming at V came to 2 bases and at J to 7 bases, leaving 13 bases not matched to a gene. This CDR3 has 18 amino acids. The germline V gene has CDR1 MNHEY and CDR2 SMNVEV (reference sequence). This chain's CDR3 is CASSLGPGQGELANEQFF. The CDR3 DNA reads as TGTGCCAGCAGTTTAGGTCCGGGACAGGGGGAGCTAGCTAATGAGCAGTTCTTC.

The chain joins TRBV11-3 to TRBJ2-1; a possible D gene is TRBD2 (5 bases). CDR1 SGHNT and CDR2 YENEEA come from the germline V gene. This CDR3 is built from 16 residues. Trimming removed 1 base at V and 4 bases at J, with 14 bases between. The CDR3 protein is CASSLAGNGPYNEQFF. CDR3 sequence (DNA): TGTGCCAGCAGCTTAGCGGGAAACGGTCCGTACAATGAGCAGTTCTTC.

The chain has TRBV10-3 and TRBJ2-3, with D perhaps matching TRBD2 (6 bases). The CDR3 length is 15 residues. The V gene lost 0 bases and the J gene lost 5 bases, with 12 bases spanning the gap. CDR1 is ENHRY, CDR2 SYGVKD, per germline. DNA for the CDR3: TGTGCCATCAGTGAGTCTGGGGGGTTGAGAGATACGCAGTATTTT. As protein: CAISESGGLRDTQYF.

The chain is built from TRBV29-1 and TRBJ2-2, with 13 bases fitting TRBD2. V shed 7 bases and J 6 bases; nucleotides not matched to a gene: 8. CDR1 SQVTM and CDR2 ANQGSEA come from the germline V gene. This CDR3 region has 15 residues. As DNA, the CDR3 is TGCAGCGCCGGACTAGCGGGAGTCGGGTCCGGGGAGCTGTTTTTT. Its protein is CSAGLAGVGSGELFF.

The chain is built from TRBV6-1 and TRBJ1-5; a possible D gene is TRBD1 (6 bases). The CDR3 length is 16 residues. V shed 1 base and J shed 1 base, with 11 bases lying between them. Germline V lookup: CDR1 MNHNS, CDR2 SASEGT. The chain's CDR3 is CASSEEPRGSNQPQHF. CDR3 coding DNA: TGTGCCAGCAGTGAAGAGCCCAGGGGCAGCAATCAGCCCCAGCATTTT.

As concerns this clone: Other DNA sequences in this sample translate to the same CDR3. V gene TRBV30 combines with J gene TRBJ1-2; no reliable D call. The germline V and J ends were trimmed by 1 base and 1 base, with 7 bases remaining between them. CDR1 and CDR2 (germline): GTSNPN, SVGIG (reference sequence). The CDR3 has 13 residues. CDR3 coding DNA: TGTGCCTGGAGTGGTGACGGTAACTATGGCTACACCTTC. Translation gives CAWSGDGNYGYTF. The full variable domain, in which reference TRBV30 and TRBJ1-2 provide the parts outside the CDR3, is SQTIHQWPATLVQPVGSPLSLECTVEGTSNPNLYWYRQAAGRGLQLLFYSVGIGQISSEVPQNLSASRPQDRQFILSSKKLLLSDSGFYLCAWSGDGNYGYTFGSGTRLTVV.

The chain is built from TRBV6-5 and TRBJ2-2, with no clear D. The CDR3 sequence is 12 residues long. V was cut by 4 bases and J by 6 bases, with 6 bases left in between. From germline, CDR1 is MNHEY and CDR2 SVGAGI. CDR3 sequence: CASSSPAGELFF. Here the CDR3 DNA reads TGTGCCAGCAGTTCCCCCGCCGGGGAGCTGTTTTTT.

The chain couples TRBV11-2 to TRBJ2-7, with 8 bases fitting TRBD1. The length of the CDR3 is 16 residues. V was pared by 0 bases and J by 3 bases, with 7 bases of the junction left unmatched. Germline V gene lookup returns CDR1 SGHAT and CDR2 FQNNGV. CDR3 in amino acids: CASSLEGGTGYYEQYF. In DNA, the CDR3 is TGTGCCAGCAGCTTAGAAGGTGGGACAGGATACTACGAGCAGTACTTC.

The gene calls are TRBV7-3 and TRBJ2-7, with D perhaps TRBD1 or TRBD2 (5 bases each). CDR1 SGHTA and CDR2 FQGTGA come from the germline V gene. Trimming left V 5 bases short and J 6 bases short, with 17 bases between. The CDR3 totals 14 residues. Here the CDR3 reads CASSLQARGPEQYF. CDR3 sequence (DNA): TGTGCCAGCAGCCTACAAGCCCGGGGACCCGAGCAGTACTTC.

A note on this clone: Other DNA sequences in the same sample also yield this CDR3. The chain employs TRBV9 and TRBJ2-7; no clear D. Germline-derived CDR1 and CDR2 are SGDLS and YYNGEE. V was clipped by 0 bases and J by 1 base, with 5 bases between them. The length of the CDR3 is 13 residues. The CDR3 loop is CASSVASSYEQYF. The CDR3 DNA reads as TGTGCCAGCAGCGTAGCTAGTTCCTACGAGCAGTACTTC.

The V call is TRBV9, the J call TRBJ2-3; D tentatively reads TRBD1 or TRBD2 (6 bases each). Germline lookup yields CDR1 SGDLS and CDR2 YYNGEE. The germline V and J ends were trimmed by 1 base and 6 bases, with 15 bases remaining between them. The CDR3 length is 15 residues. CDR3 sequence reads: CASSVSPRGGDTQYF. CDR3 DNA sequence: TGTGCCAGCAGCGTATCTCCTAGAGGGGGGGATACGCAGTATTTT.

V and J are TRBV28 and TRBJ2-3; D tentatively fits TRBD1 or TRBD2 (5 bases each). Germline assignment: CDR1 MDHEN and CDR2 SYDVKM. The CDR3 is 15 residues long. V was clipped by 6 bases and J by 4 bases, with 17 bases between them. This CDR3 reads CASSRPGLGSDTQYF. For the CDR3, the DNA is TGTGCCAGCAGCCGACCGGGGCTGGGGTCAGATACGCAGTATTTT.

The rearrangement uses TRBV7-3 and TRBJ2-3; D perhaps matches TRBD1 (6 bases). The CDR3 is 16 residues long. The germline V and J ends were trimmed by 5 bases and 0 bases, with 15 bases remaining between them. The germline gives CDR1 SGHTA, CDR2 FQGTGA. The CDR3 sequence is CASSLNSRGSTDTQYF. Here the CDR3 DNA reads TGTGCCAGCAGCCTCAACAGCAGGGGAAGCACAGATACGCAGTATTTT.

V usage is TRBV6-1 and J usage is TRBJ2-2; D could derive from TRBD1 or TRBD2 (7 bases each). The V end was cut by 4 bases, the J end by 9 bases, with 12 bases between. This CDR3 is built from 13 residues. Germline values: CDR1 MNHNS, CDR2 SASEGT. Here the CDR3 DNA reads TGTGCCAGCAGTGGCCAGGGGGGGAGGGAGCTGTTTTTT. Translation gives CASSGQGGRELFF.

The chain has TRBV4-1 and TRBJ1-3, with no clear D. V was cut by 3 bases and J by 4 bases, with 13 bases left in between. Germline V lookup: CDR1 MGHRA, CDR2 YSYEKL. CDR3 size: 15 residues. CDR3: CASSQLGVAGNTIYF. DNA of the CDR3: TGCGCCAGCAGCCAGCTAGGTGTCGCCGGAAACACCATATATTTT.

This chain links TRBV25-1 with TRBJ2-3, with 11 nucleotides matching TRBD2. Germline CDR1 and CDR2: MGHDK and SYGVNS. This CDR3 region has 16 residues. With V trimmed by 1 base and J by 3 bases, 3 bases remained unmatched. The CDR3 here is CASSELTSGKTDTQYF. The CDR3, as DNA: TGTGCCAGCAGTGAATTGACTAGCGGGAAAACAGATACGCAGTATTTT. Complete variable domain (other parts from reference TRBV25-1 and TRBJ2-3): EADIYQTPRYLVIGTGKKITLECSQTMGHDKMYWYQQDPGMELHLIHYSYGVNSTEKGDLSSESTVSRIRTEHFPLTLESARPSHTSQYLCASSELTSGKTDTQYFGPGTRLTVL.

J is TRBJ1-1 and V is TRBV4-3; 12 bases map to TRBD1. This CDR3 comprises 20 residues. The junction had 16 bases not matched to a gene; V was cut back by 3 bases and J by 2 bases. Germline values: CDR1 LGHNA, CDR2 YSLEER. This CDR3 reads CASSHGPGQGARIRNTEAFF. CDR3 DNA sequence: TGCGCCAGCAGCCACGGACCGGGACAGGGGGCTCGTATAAGAAACACTGAAGCTTTCTTT.

This chain links TRBV4-3 with TRBJ2-6; 8 bases are a match to TRBD1. Germline V gives CDR1 LGHNA, CDR2 YSLEER. V lost 1 base to trimming and J lost 0 bases; unmatched junction nucleotides: 8. The CDR3 contains 19 residues. CDR3 DNA: TGCGCCAGCAGCCAAGTAACAGGGGGAGTAATCTCTGGGGCCAACGTCCTGACTTTC. Its translation is CASSQVTGGVISGANVLTF.

The gene calls are TRBV5-1 and TRBJ1-5; no clear D gene. The CDR3 runs 14 residues. V was cut by 2 bases and J by 5 bases, with 11 bases left in between. Per germline, CDR1 SGHRS and CDR2 YFSETQ. The DNA of the CDR3 is TGCGCCAGCAGCTTCTCGTCGAGGGATCAGCCCCAGCATTTT. Amino acid sequence: CASSFSSRDQPQHF.

The chain employs TRBV7-8 and TRBJ2-3; TRBD1 matches 7 bases. CDR1 is SGHVS and CDR2 is FQNEAQ in the germline V gene. The CDR3 is 15 amino acids. The V segment lost 5 bases and the J segment 4 bases; nucleotides outside the gene matches: 9. The CDR3 loop is CASSREGARADTQYF. DNA for the CDR3: TGTGCCAGCAGCCGCGAGGGGGCTAGGGCAGATACGCAGTATTTT.

In DNA form, the CDR3 reads TGTGCCAGCAAACTAGGACAGGGGTTCACTGAAGCTTTCTTT. Translation gives CASKLGQGFTEAFF. J is TRBJ1-1 and V is TRBV7-9; 9 bases line up with TRBD1. Germline values: CDR1 SEHNR, CDR2 FQNEAQ (reference sequence). The CDR3 is 14 amino acids. J gave up 4 bases and V 7 bases, and 7 bases lay outside the gene matches.

This rearrangement joins TRBV18 to TRBJ1-1; D uncertain. Per the germline V gene, CDR1 is KGHSH and CDR2 is LQKENI. Trimming took 0 bases from V and 1 from J, leaving 9 bases between them. The CDR3 is 15 residues long. CDR3 coding DNA: TGTGCCAGCTCACCACCGGTGGGGTGGAACACTGAAGCTTTCTTT. Encoded protein: CASSPPVGWNTEAFF.

The gene calls are TRBV5-1 and TRBJ2-7, with D possibly TRBD1 on 5 matching bases. The CDR3 consists of 15 residues. From germline, CDR1 is SGHRS and CDR2 YFSETQ. V gave up 4 bases and J gave up 0 bases, with 14 bases separating them. CDR3 amino acids: CASSPSMGLSYEQYF. In nucleotides, the CDR3 is TGCGCCAGCAGCCCCTCCATGGGGCTCTCCTACGAGCAGTACTTC.

The gene calls are TRBV2 and TRBJ2-7, with a weak D call TRBD2 (5 bases). The V end lost 6 bases, the J end lost 5 bases, and 17 bases lay between the germline ends. The CDR3 contains 14 residues. Germline loops: CDR1 SNHLY, CDR2 FYNNEI. CDR3 sequence (DNA): TGTGCCAGCAGGCTTACTAGAATTGGTAACGAGCAGTACTTC. Amino acids: CASRLTRIGNEQYF.